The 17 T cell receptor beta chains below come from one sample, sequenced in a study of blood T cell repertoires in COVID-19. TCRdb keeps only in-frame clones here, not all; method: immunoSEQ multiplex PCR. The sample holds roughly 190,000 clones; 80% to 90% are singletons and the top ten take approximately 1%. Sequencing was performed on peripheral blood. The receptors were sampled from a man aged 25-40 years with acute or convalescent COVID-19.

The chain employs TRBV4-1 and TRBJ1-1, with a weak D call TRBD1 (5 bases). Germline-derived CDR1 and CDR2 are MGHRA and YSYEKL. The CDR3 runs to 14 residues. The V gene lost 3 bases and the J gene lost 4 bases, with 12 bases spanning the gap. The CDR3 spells CASSQVNQGTEAFF. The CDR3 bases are TGCGCCAGCAGCCAGGTAAACCAGGGCACTGAAGCTTTCTTT.

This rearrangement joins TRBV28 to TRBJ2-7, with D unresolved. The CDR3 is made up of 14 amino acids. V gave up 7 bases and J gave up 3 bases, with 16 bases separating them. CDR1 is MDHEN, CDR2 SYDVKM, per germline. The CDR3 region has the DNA TGTGCCAGCACCGCGCACACTAATAACTACGAGCAGTACTTC. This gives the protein CASTAHTNNYEQYF.

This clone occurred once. The CDR3 DNA sequence: TGTGCCAGCAGCCAAGGATCCGGGAACACCGGGGAGCTGTTTTTT. Protein sequence: CASSQGSGNTGELFF. V usage is TRBV4-2 and J usage is TRBJ2-2, with no clear D. CDR3 length: 15 residues. Germline CDR1 reads LGHNA; CDR2 reads YNFKEQ. The ends were cut back, 1 base at V and 1 base at J, with 7 bases in the middle.

CDR3 protein: CASSSRVHEQFF. The DNA for the CDR3 is TGTGCCAGCAGCTCCCGGGTCCATGAGCAGTTCTTC. The chain employs TRBV5-4 and TRBJ2-1; D remains unclear. This CDR3 is built from 12 residues. V was cut by 3 bases and J by 8 bases, with 9 bases left in between. In germline, CDR1 is SGHNT, CDR2 YYREEE (reference sequence).

The CDR3 loop is CATSQRGGPYEQYF. CDR3 DNA sequence: TGTGCCACCAGTCAGAGGGGGGGACCATACGAGCAGTACTTC. V and J are TRBV24-1 and TRBJ2-7; D is possibly TRBD2 (7 bases). The CDR3 has 14 amino acids. Looked up from germline, CDR1 is KGHDR and CDR2 is SFDVKD. Trimming cost V 6 bases and J 4 bases, with 15 bases left between them.

CDR3 coding DNA: TGTGCCAGCAGACAACCGGGACAGGGAATCGGTCAGCCCCAGCATTTT. This translates into CASRQPGQGIGQPQHF. The chain is built from TRBV28 and TRBJ1-5, with 9 nucleotides matching TRBD1. V lost 6 bases, J lost 6 bases, and 12 bases stayed unmatched. Germline CDR1 and CDR2: MDHEN and SYDVKM. The CDR3 is made up of 16 amino acids.

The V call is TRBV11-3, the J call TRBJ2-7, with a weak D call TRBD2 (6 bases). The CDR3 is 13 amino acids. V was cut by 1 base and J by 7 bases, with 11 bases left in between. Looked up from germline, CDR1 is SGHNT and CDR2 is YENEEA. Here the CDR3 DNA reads TGTGCCAGCAGCTTAGTAGAGGGAGGAGAGCAGTACTTC. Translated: CASSLVEGGEQYF.

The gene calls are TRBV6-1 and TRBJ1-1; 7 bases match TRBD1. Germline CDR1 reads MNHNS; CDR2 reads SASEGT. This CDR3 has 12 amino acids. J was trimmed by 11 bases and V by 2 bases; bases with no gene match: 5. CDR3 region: CASSEFDREAFF. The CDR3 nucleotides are TGTGCCAGCAGTGAATTTGACAGGGAGGCTTTCTTT.

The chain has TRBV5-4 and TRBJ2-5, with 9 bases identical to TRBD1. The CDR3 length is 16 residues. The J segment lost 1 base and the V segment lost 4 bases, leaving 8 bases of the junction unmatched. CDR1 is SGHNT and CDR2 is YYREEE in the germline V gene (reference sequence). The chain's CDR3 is CASSVTHRGPQETQYF. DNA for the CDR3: TGTGCCAGCAGCGTTACCCACAGGGGGCCCCAAGAGACCCAGTACTTC.

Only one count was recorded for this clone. CDR3: CASSLRPGEKEKLFF. Here the CDR3 DNA reads TGTGCCAGCAGTTTAAGGCCAGGGGAAAAGGAAAAACTGTTTTTT. The V and J genes are TRBV28 and TRBJ1-4, with TRBD1 as a possible D gene (6 bases). The V gene's germline CDR1 is MDHEN and CDR2 SYDVKM. The CDR3 has 15 residues. Trimming took 2 bases from V and 8 from J, leaving 15 bases between them. Full variable domain (outside the CDR3, taken from reference TRBV28 and TRBJ1-4): DVKVTQSSRYLVKRTGEKVFLECVQDMDHENMFWYRQDPGLGLRLIYFSYDVKMKEKGDIPEGYSVSREKKERFSLILESASTNQTSMYLCASSLRPGEKEKLFFGSGTQLSVL.

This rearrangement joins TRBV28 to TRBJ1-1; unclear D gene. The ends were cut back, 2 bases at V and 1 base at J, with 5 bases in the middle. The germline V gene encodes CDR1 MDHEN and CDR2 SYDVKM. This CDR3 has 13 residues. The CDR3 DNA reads TGTGCCAGCAGTTTACCTACGAACACTGAAGCTTTCTTT. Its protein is CASSLPTNTEAFF.

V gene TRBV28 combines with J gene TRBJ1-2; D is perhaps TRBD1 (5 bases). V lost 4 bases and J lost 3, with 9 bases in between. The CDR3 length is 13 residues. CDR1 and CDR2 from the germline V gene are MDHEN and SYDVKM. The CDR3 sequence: CASSYQGDYGYTF. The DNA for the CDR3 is TGTGCCAGCAGTTACCAGGGCGACTATGGCTACACCTTC.

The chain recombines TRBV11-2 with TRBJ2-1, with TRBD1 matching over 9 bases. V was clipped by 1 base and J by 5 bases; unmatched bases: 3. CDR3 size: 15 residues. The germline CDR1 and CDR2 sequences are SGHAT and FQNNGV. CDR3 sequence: CASSLVGQGNNEQFF. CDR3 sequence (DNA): TGTGCCAGCAGCTTAGTCGGACAGGGGAACAATGAGCAGTTCTTC. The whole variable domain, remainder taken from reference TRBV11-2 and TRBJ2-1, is EAGVAQSPRYKIIEKRQSVAFWCNPISGHATLYWYQQILGQGPKLLIQFQNNGVVDDSQLPKDRFSAERLKGVDSTLKIQPAKLEDSAVYLCASSLVGQGNNEQFFGPGTRLTVL.

As DNA, the CDR3 is TGCAGCGTTGTACGCGGCGGGGGTAGGGAGACCCAGTACTTC. Protein product: CSVVRGGGRETQYF. The V gene is TRBV29-1, the J gene TRBJ2-5, with TRBD2 matching 7 bases. The germline gives CDR1 SQVTM, CDR2 ANQGSEA. This CDR3 has 14 amino acids. The ends lost 4 bases at V and 5 bases at J; junction bases unmatched: 10.

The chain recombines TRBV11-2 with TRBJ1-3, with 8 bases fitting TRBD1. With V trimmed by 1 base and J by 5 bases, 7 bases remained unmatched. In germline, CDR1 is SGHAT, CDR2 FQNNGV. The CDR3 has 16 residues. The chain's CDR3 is CASSLGPGQGRNTIYF. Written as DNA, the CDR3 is TGTGCCAGCAGCTTAGGCCCCGGACAGGGCCGAAACACCATATATTTT.

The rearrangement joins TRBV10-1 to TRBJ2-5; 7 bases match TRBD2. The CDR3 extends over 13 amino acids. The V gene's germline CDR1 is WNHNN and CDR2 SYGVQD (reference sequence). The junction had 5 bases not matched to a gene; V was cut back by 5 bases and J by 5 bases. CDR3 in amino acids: CASSRTSGETQYF. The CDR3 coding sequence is TGCGCCAGCAGTAGGACTAGTGGGGAGACCCAGTACTTC.

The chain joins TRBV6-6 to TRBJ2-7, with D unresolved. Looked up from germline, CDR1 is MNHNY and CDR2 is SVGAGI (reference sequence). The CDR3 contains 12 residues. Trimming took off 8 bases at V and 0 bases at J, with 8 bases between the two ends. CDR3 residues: CASAPGSYEQYF. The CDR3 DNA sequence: TGTGCCAGCGCCCCCGGCTCCTACGAGCAGTACTTC.